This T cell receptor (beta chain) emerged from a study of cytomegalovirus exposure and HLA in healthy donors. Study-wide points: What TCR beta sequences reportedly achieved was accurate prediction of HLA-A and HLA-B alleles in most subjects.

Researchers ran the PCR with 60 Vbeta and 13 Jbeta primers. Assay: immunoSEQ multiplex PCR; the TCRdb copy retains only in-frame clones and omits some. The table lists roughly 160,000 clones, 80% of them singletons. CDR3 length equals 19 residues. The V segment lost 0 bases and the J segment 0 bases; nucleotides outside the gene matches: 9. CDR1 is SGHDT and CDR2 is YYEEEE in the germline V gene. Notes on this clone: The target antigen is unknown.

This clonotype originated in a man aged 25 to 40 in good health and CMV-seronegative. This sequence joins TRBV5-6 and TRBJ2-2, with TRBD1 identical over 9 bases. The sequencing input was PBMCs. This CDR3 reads CASSLERGGTGPNTGELFF. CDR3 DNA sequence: TGTGCCAGCAGCTTGGAGCGGGGCGGGACAGGGCCGAACACCGGGGAGCTGTTTTTT.